These T cell receptor beta chains were read from a single sample in a study of long-term antiretroviral therapy in people with HIV. Repertoires were generated with immunoSEQ multiplex PCR, while TCRdb's copy carries only in-frame clones and drops some. The repertoire consists of over 6,500 clones, with about 74% occurring once and the leading ten covering less than 8%. Sequencing was performed on unsorted PBMCs, taken 0.1 years before starting antiretroviral therapy. Receptor source: a man younger than 30 with HIV. The CDR3 runs from the conserved cysteine through the conserved F or W. D genes are given only for firm matches. Clone size is shown for a subset of rows, as once, few, many or a class of expanded clone.

once - TRBJ2-6 TRBV29-1 TGCAGCGTTGCGAAGACGGAACACTCTGGGGCCAACGTCCTGACTTTC CSVAKTEHSGANVLTF
- - TRBJ1-4 TRBV4-2 TGTGCCAGCAGCCAACAATACCCAACTAATGAAAAACTGTTTTTT CASSQQYPTNEKLFF
few - TRBJ1-4 TRBV2 TGTGCCAGCAAAGACAGTGGAGAAAAACTGTTTTTT CASKDSGEKLFF
- - TRBJ1-1 TRBV2 TGTGCCAGCAGTGTGCAGGGGAGCACTGAAGCTTTCTTT CASSVQGSTEAFF
- - TRBJ1-1 TRBV5-8 TGTGCCAGCAGCTTAGGCTGGGCTTCGAAAGAAGCTTTCTTT CASSLGWASKEAFF
- - TRBJ1-2 TRBV19 TGTGCCAGTAGTGTCGCCCGCTATGGCTACACCTTC CASSVARYGYTF
- - TRBJ2-3 TRBV11-3 TGTGCCAGCAGCTTAGGTCGGTGGGGGGGCCCGACAGATACGCAGTATTTT CASSLGRWGGPTDTQYF
- TRBD2 TRBJ2-3 TRBV9 TGTGCCAGCAGCGCACTAGCGGGGGGTCCGACAGATACGCAGTATTTT CASSALAGGPTDTQYF
- - TRBJ2-1 TRBV7-9 TGTGCCAGCAGCCCCCATCTGGTGAACTCATTGTCCAATGAGCAGTTCTTC CASSPHLVNSLSNEQFF
once TRBD1 TRBJ2-4 TRBV7-9 TGTGCCAGCAGCTCGACAGGGGGCACTCTAGCCAAAAACATTCAGTACTTC CASSSTGGTLAKNIQYF
- TRBD1 TRBJ1-6 TRBV27 TGTGCCAGCAGTCCAGGACAGGGGGTATATAATTCACCCCTCCACTTT CASSPGQGVYNSPLHF
few - TRBJ1-2 TRBV2 TGTGCCAGCAAAATGGCTAACTATGGCTACACCTTC CASKMANYGYTF
- - TRBJ2-7 TRBV10-3 TGTGCCAGTATGGGAGTTTTTGAGCAGTACTTC CASMGVFEQYF
- - TRBJ1-4 TRBV7-9 TGTGCCAGCCAAATGTTCGGGACTAATGAAAAACTGTTTTTT CASQMFGTNEKLFF
- TRBD1 TRBJ2-7 TRBV4-1 TGCGCCAGCACCACCGGACAGGGAGAAGGTTACGAGCAGTACTTC CASTTGQGEGYEQYF
few - TRBJ1-5 TRBV6-1 TGTGCCAGCAGTGAAGCGGGGGGCAATCAGCCCCAGCATTTT CASSEAGGNQPQHF